This T cell receptor (beta chain) was captured by sequencing in a study of blood T cell repertoires in COVID-19. Study information: Material from acute and convalescent COVID-19 was sourced from the United States, Italy and Spain. T cells, B-cell-depleted T cells, or PBMCs provided the cDNA or gDNA that served as material.

This CDR3 has 16 amino acids. V was shortened by 3 bases and J by 4 bases, with 13 bases between the two germline ends. Germline CDR1 and CDR2: WNHNN and SYGVQD (reference sequence). Authors' methods: Cell counts per sample came from amplifying reference gene primers. The assay was immunoSEQ multiplex PCR, and TCRdb's table has in-frame clones only and misses some. V and J calls and clone size are given by that table; D and trimming were obtained from the DNA. Of roughly 150,000 clones detected, around 88% appear once; the ten largest clones hold about 4.7%. The chain has TRBV10-1 and TRBJ1-6; the D gene is possibly TRBD1 (5 bases). The clonotype was recovered from a human donor in a cohort sampled during active COVID-19. The specimen was peripheral blood. The CDR3 DNA reads TGCGCCAGCAGTGAAACGCAGGGCCAATATAATTCACCCCTCCACTTT. This translates into CASSETQGQYNSPLHF.